This TCR beta chain was captured by sequencing in a study of cytomegalovirus exposure and HLA in healthy donors. Overall study: An earlier analysis identified 95 million to 120 million unique TCR beta sequences in 150 million to 200 million T cells. Whole-study results and caveats: Researchers reportedly found TCR beta sequences accurately predicted most subjects' HLA-A and HLA-B alleles. Most of the TCR beta V segments (in an earlier analysis) were productive either about 87% or about 30% of the time.

CDR3 length: 13 residues. Germline lookup yields CDR1 MNHNY and CDR2 SVGAGI (reference sequence). V lost 3 bases and J 6 bases, leaving 11 bases between the germline ends. In the PCR, 60 Vbeta and 13 Jbeta primers were used. TCRdb's table, derived via immunoSEQ multiplex PCR, lists solely in-frame clones and lacks some. The sample shows around 200,000 clones, around three quarters of them seen only once. The donors (healthy individuals) were bone marrow donors. Comments on this clone: What it binds is not known.

This sequence joins TRBV6-6 and TRBJ1-2, with D tentatively TRBD1 (5 bases). Sequences were obtained from PBMCs. This receptor was obtained from a boy aged 5-17 years in good health and CMV-seronegative. CDR3 nucleotide sequence: TGTGCCAGCAGTTATCGGGGGGGGGATGGCTACACCTTC. It translates to CASSYRGGDGYTF.